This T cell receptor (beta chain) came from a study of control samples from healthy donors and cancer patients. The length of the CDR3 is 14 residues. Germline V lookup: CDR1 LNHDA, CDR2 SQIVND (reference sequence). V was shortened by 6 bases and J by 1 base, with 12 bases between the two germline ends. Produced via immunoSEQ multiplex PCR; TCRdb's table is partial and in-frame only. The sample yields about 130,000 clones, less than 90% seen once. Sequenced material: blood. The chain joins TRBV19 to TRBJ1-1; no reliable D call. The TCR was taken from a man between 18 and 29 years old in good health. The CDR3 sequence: CASSRTITNTEAFF. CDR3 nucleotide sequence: TGTGCCAGTAGCCGGACGATAACGAACACTGAAGCTTTCTTT. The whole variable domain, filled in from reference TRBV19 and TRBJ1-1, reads DGGITQSPKYLFRKEGQNVTLSCEQNLNHDAMYWYRQDPGQGLRLIYYSQIVNDFQKGDIAEGYSVSREKKESFPLTVTSAQKNPTAFYLCASSRTITNTEAFFGQGTRLTVV.